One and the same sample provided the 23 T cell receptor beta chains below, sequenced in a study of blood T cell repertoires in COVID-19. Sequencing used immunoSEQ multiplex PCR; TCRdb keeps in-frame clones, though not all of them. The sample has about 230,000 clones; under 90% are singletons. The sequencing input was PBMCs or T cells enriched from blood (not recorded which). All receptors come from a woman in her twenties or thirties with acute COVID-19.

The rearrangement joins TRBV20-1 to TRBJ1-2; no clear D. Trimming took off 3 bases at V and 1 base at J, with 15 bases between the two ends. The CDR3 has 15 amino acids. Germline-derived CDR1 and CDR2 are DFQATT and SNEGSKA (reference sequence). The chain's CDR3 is CSASPLLGDNYGYTF. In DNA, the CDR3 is TGCAGTGCTAGTCCGTTACTCGGGGATAACTATGGCTACACCTTC.

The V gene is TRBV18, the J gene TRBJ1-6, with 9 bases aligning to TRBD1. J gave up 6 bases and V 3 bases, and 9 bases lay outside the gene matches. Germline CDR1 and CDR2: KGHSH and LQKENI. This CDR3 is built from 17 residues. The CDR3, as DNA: TGTGCCAGCTCACCGGAATCACAGGGGGCGGTTAATTCACCCCTCCACTTT. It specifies CASSPESQGAVNSPLHF. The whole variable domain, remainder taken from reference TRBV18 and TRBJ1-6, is NAGVMQNPRHLVRRRGQEARLRCSPMKGHSHVYWYRQLPEEGLKFMVYLQKENIIDESGMPKERFSAEFPKEGPSILRIQQVVRGDSAAYFCASSPESQGAVNSPLHFGNGTRLTVT.

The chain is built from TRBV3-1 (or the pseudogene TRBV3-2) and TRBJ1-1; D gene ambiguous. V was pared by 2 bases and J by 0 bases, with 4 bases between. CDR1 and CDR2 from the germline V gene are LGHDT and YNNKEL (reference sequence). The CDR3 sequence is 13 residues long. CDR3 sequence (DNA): TGTGCCAGCAGCCAATCAGTGAACACTGAAGCTTTCTTT. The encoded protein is CASSQSVNTEAFF.

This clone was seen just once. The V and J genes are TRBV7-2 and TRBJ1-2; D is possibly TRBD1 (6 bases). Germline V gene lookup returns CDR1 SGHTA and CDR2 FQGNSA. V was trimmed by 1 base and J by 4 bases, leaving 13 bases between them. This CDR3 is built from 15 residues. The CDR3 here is CASSLVSGDAYGYTF. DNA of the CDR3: TGTGCCAGCAGCTTAGTGTCAGGGGACGCCTATGGCTACACCTTC.

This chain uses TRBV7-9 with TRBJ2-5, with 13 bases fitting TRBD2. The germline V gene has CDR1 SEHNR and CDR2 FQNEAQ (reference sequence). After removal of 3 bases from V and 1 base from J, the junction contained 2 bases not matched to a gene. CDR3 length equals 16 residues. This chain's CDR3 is CASSFGTSGTQETQYF. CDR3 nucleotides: TGTGCCAGCAGCTTCGGGACTAGCGGGACCCAAGAGACCCAGTACTTC.

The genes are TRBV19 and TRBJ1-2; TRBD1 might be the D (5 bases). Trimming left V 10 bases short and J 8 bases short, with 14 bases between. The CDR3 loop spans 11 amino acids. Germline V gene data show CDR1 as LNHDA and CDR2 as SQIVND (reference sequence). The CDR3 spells CATTQGGGYTF. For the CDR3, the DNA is TGTGCCACCACCCAGGGCGGCGGCTACACCTTC.

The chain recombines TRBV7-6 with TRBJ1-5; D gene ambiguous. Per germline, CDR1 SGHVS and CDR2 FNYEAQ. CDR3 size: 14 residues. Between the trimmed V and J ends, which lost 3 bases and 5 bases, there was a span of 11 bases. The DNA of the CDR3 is TGTGCCAGCAGCTTGGCATGGACTGATCAGCCCCAGCATTTT. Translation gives CASSLAWTDQPQHF.

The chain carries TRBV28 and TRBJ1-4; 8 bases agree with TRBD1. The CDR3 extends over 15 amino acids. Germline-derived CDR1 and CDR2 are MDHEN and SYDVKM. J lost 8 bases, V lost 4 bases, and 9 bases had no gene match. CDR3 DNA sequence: TGTGCCAGCAGTTCCCTGTCAGGGGGCGGAGAAAAACTGTTTTTT. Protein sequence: CASSSLSGGGEKLFF.

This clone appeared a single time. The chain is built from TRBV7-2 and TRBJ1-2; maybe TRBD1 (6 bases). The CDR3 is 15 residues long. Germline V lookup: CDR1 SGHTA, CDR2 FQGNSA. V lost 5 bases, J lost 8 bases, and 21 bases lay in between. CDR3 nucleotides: TGTGCCAGCAGCCCCCTGGGGACATCGGCGGAGGGCTACACCTTC. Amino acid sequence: CASSPLGTSAEGYTF.

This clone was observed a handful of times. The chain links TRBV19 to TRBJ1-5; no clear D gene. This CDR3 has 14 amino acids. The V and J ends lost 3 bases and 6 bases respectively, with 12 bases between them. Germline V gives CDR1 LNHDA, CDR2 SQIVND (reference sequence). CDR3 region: CASSILRASQPQHF. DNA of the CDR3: TGTGCCAGTAGTATCTTGAGGGCCTCTCAGCCCCAGCATTTT.

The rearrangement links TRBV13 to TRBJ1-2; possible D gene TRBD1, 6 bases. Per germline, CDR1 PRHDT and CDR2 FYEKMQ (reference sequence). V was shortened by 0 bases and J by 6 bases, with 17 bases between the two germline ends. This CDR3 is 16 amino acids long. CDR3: CASSLGRTDRNHGYTF. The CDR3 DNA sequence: TGTGCCAGCAGCTTAGGCCGGACAGATCGGAACCATGGCTACACCTTC.

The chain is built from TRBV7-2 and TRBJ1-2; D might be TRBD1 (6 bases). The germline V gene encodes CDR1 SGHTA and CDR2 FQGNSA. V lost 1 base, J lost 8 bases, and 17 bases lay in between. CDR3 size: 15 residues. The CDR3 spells CASSLESHRDDGYTF. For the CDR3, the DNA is TGTGCCAGCAGCTTAGAGTCTCACAGGGACGACGGCTACACCTTC.

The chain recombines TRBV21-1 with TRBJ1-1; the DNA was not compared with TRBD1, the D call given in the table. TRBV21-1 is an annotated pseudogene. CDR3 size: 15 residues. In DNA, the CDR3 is TGTGCCAGCAGCTCCGACAGGGACGGGGACACTGAAGCTTTCTTT. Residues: CASSSDRDGDTEAFF.

In DNA, the CDR3 is TGTGCCAGTAAAAGGACAGGGGGCGAGTCCTACGAGCAGTACTTC. Translation gives CASKRTGGESYEQYF. The chain employs TRBV19 and TRBJ2-7; 11 positions agree with TRBD1. The CDR3 has 15 amino acids. Trimming took 7 bases from V and 1 from J; bases not matched to a gene: 6. Germline V gives CDR1 LNHDA, CDR2 SQIVND (reference sequence).

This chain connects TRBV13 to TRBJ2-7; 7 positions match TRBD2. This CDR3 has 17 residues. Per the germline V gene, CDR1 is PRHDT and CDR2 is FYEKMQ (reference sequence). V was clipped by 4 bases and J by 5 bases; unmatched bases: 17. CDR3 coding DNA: TGTGCCAGCAGCTCCACCCGCGGAGAGGGAGGGCGGAACGAGCAGTACTTC. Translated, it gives CASSSTRGEGGRNEQYF.

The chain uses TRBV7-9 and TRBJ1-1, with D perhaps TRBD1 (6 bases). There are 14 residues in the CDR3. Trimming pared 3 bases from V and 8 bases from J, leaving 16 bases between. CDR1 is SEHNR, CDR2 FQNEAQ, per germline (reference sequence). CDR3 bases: TGTGCCAGCAGCTTCACGGACAGAGGGCACGAAGCTTTCTTT. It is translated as CASSFTDRGHEAFF. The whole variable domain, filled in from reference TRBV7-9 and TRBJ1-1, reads DTGVSQNPRHKITKRGQNVTFRCDPISEHNRLYWYRQTLGQGPEFLTYFQNEAQLEKSRLLSDRFSAERPKGSFSTLEIQRTEQGDSAMYLCASSFTDRGHEAFFGQGTRLTVV.

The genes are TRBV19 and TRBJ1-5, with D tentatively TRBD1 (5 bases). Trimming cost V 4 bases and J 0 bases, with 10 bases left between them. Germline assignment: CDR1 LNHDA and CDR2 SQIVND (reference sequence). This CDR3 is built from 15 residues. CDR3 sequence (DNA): TGTGCCAGTAGTACCTTGACAGATAGCAATCAGCCCCAGCATTTT. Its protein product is CASSTLTDSNQPQHF.

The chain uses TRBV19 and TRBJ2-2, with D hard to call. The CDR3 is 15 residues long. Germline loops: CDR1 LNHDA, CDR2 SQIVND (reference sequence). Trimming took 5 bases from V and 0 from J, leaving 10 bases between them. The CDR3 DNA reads TGTGCCAGTAGTCCAAAACTTGCGAACACCGGGGAGCTGTTTTTT. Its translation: CASSPKLANTGELFF.

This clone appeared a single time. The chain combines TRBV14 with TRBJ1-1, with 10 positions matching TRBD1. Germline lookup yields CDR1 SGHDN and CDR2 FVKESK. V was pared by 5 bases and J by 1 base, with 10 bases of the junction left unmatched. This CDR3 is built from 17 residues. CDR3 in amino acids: CASSRTGGILQNTEAFF. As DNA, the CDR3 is TGTGCCAGCAGCAGGACAGGGGGTATCCTTCAGAACACTGAAGCTTTCTTT.

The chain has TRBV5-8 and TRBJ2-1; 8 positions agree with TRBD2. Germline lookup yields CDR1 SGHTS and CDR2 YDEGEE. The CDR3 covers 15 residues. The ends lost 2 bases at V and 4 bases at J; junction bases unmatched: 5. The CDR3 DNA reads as TGTGCCAGCAGCTTTGTTAGCGGGGCTTACAATGAGCAGTTCTTC. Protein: CASSFVSGAYNEQFF.

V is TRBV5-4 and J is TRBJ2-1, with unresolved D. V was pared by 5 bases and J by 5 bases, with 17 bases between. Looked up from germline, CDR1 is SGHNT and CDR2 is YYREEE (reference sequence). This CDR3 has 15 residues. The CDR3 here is CASSPPVPRDNEQFF. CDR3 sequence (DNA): TGTGCCAGCAGTCCCCCGGTACCTCGGGACAATGAGCAGTTCTTC. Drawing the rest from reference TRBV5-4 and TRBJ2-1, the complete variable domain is ETGVTQSPTHLIKTRGQQVTLRCSSQSGHNTVSWYQQALGQGPQFIFQYYREEENGRGNFPPRFSGLQFPNYSSELNVNALELDDSALYLCASSPPVPRDNEQFFGPGTRLTVL.

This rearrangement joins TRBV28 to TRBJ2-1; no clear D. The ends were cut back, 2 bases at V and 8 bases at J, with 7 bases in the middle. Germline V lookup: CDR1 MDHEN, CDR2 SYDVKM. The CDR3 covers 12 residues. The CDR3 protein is CASSLVLDEQFF. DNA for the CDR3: TGTGCCAGCAGTTTAGTACTCGATGAGCAGTTCTTC.

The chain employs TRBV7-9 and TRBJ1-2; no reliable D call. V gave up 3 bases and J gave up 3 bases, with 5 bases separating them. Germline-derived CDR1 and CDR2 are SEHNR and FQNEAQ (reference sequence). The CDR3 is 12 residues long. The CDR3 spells CASSFEDYGYTF. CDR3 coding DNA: TGTGCCAGCAGCTTCGAGGACTATGGCTACACCTTC.